This TCR beta chain is from a study of Tregs in tolerant kidney transplant recipients. Repertoires were generated with immunoSEQ multiplex PCR, while TCRdb's copy carries only in-frame clones and drops some. The table for this sample gives about 23,000 clones. Comment on this clone: Its antigen remains unknown. The CDR3 end lies 3 residues beyond the end of the read and is filled in from the germline J gene.

Related graft donors supplied nonmyeloablative bone marrow transplants, and mixed chimerism was transient. Thawed PBMCs were FACS-sorted into unstimulated CD4+CD25+CD127- regulatory T cells, CD4+CD25- non-regulatory cells, CD4 and CD8 cells. Overall study results and limits: Activated donor B cell expansion appeared to reveal the most relevant donor-specific TCRbeta repertoire. Antigen-driven expansion was suggested because donor-specific Tregs expanded more than all Tregs in tolerant patients. Biological reproducibility was not directly addressed, but technical replication error appeared minimal.

The CDR3 totals 14 residues. Losses at the gene ends were 7 bases for V and 5 bases for J; bases not matched to a gene: 8. The clonotype originates from a human patient who received a combined kidney and bone marrow transplant. The graft donor may have contributed some T cells. J is TRBJ2-3 and V is TRBV12-3 or TRBV12-4, with 8 bases fitting TRBD2. This sample comprised CD4+ T cells from blood (PBMCs), obtained 6 months after the transplant. CDR3 sequence: CASTLGLALDTQYF. CDR3 bases read: TGTGCCAGCACCCTCGGACTAGCCCTAGATACG.